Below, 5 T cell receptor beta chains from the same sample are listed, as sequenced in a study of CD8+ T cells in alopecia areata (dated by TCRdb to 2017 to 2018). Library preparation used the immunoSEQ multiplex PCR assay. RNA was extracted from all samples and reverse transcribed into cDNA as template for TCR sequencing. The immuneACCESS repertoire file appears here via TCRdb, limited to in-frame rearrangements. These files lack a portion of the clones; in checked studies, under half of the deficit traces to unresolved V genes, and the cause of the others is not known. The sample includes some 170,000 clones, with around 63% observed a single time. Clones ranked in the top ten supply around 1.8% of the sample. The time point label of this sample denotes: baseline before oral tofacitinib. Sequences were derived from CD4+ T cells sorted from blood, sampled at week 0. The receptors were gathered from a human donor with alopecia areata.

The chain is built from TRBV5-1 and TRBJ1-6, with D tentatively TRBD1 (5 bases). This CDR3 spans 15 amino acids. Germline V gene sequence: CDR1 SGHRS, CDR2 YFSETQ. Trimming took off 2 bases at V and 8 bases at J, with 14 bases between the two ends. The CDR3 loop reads CASSFSQGEDSPLHF. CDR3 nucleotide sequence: TGCGCCAGCAGCTTCTCCCAGGGTGAGGATTCACCCCTCCACTTT.

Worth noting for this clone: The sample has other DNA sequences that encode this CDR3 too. The CDR3 loop reads CSVAGRSTDTQYF. Here the CDR3 DNA reads TGCAGCGTTGCCGGGAGAAGCACAGATACGCAGTATTTT. This chain links TRBV29-1 with TRBJ2-3; possible D gene TRBD2, 6 bases. Looked up from germline, CDR1 is SQVTM and CDR2 is ANQGSEA. This CDR3 spans 13 amino acids. The V end lost 4 bases, the J end lost 0 bases, and 8 bases lay between the germline ends.

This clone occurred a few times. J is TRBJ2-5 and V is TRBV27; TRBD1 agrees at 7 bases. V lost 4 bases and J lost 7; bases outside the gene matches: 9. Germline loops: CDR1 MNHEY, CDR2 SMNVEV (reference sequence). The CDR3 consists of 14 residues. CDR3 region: CASSSTGSVGTQYF. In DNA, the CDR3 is TGTGCCAGCAGTTCGACAGGGTCCGTGGGGACCCAGTACTTC.

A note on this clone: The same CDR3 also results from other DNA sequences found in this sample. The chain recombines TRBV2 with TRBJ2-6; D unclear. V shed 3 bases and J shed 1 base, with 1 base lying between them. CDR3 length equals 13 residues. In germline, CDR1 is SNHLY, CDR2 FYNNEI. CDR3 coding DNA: TGTGCCAGCAGTGATTCTGGGGCCAACGTCCTGACTTTC. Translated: CASSDSGANVLTF.

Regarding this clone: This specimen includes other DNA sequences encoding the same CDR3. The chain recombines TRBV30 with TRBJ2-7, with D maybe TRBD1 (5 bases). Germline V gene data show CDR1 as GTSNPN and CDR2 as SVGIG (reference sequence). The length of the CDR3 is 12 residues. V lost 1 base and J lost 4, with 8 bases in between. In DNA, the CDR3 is TGTGCCTGGAGTGCTAGGGGATACGAGCAGTACTTC. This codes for CAWSARGYEQYF.